These T cell receptor beta chains were read from a single sample in a study of blood T cells in healthy people across ages. TCRdb re-called the 5' RACE reads through MiXCR, storing one row per CDR3 protein. Here the sample spans 540,000 or so distinct CDR3 sequences, 40% to 50% being singletons. Sequencing used blood. These receptors all come from an elderly man in good health. Each CDR3 is given with its conserved first and last residue. Each record gives: CDR3 length, clone size, D gene, J gene, V gene, CDR3 DNA, CDR3 protein. The D gene is left open where the match is weak. Not all rows give a size; the values are once, few, many and, for expanded clones, a class.

13	-	-	TRBJ2-7	TRBV15	TGTGCCACCAGCAGAGGAGGGATTTACGAGCAGTACTTC	CATSRGGIYEQYF
14	-	-	TRBJ2-7	TRBV5-1	TGCGCCAGCAGCTTGGCCACAACAGGGAGCGAGCAGTACTTC	CASSLATTGSEQYF
16	-	TRBD1	TRBJ2-7	TRBV4-2	TGTGCCAGCAGCCAGGAACAGGGGCATAGTTCCTACGAGCAGTACTTC	CASSQEQGHSSYEQYF
12	-	TRBD1	TRBJ1-2	TRBV27	TGTGCCAGCCGGGACAGGATACGTGTCTACACCTTC	CASRDRIRVYTF
14	-	-	TRBJ2-1	TRBV9	TGTGCCAGCAGCTCTAGCGAGCGATACAATGAGCAGTTCTTC	CASSSSERYNEQFF
16	-	-	TRBJ2-6	TRBV3-1	TGTGCCAGCAGCCCCCCAAATAGGTCGGGGGCCAACGTCCTGACTTTC	CASSPPNRSGANVLTF
15	-	TRBD2	TRBJ2-1	TRBV25-1	TGTGCCTCCAAAAGGACTAGCGGGAGATTCGATGAGCAGTTCTTC	CASKRTSGRFDEQFF
15	-	-	TRBJ2-6	TRBV7-9	TGTGCCAGCAGCGACGTTGACATTGGGGCCAACGTCCTGACTTTC	CASSDVDIGANVLTF
15	-	-	TRBJ2-4	TRBV5-1	TGCGCCAGCAGCCCAGAACCCCGGGACGCTAGGGAGCAGTACTTC	CASSPEPRDAREQYF
18	-	TRBD2	TRBJ2-7	TRBV12-3/TRBV12-4	TGTGCCAGCAGTCGCACCAGGGCTACTAGCGGAAGCTCCTACGAGCAGTACTTC	CASSRTRATSGSSYEQYF
15	once	TRBD2	TRBJ2-5	TRBV5-1	TGCGCCAGCAGTGTCAGTGACGGGAGGATCGAGACCCAGTACTTC	CASSVSDGRIETQYF
15	few	TRBD2	TRBJ2-7	TRBV7-2	TGTGCCAGCAGCTTAGTACTAGCGGGGGGTCACGAGCAGTACTTC	CASSLVLAGGHEQYF
15	-	-	TRBJ2-7	TRBV20-1	TGCAGTGCCCCTGGGGGCATAGCGGACCCGTACGAGCAGTACTTC	CSAPGGIADPYEQYF
15	-	TRBD1	TRBJ2-1	TRBV7-3	TGTGCCAGCAGCCAAACAGGGGACAACTACAATGAGCAGTTCTTC	CASSQTGDNYNEQFF
14	few	TRBD1	TRBJ2-7	TRBV7-7	TGTGCTAGCAGCCCCTTGACAGGGGGAGGCGAGCAGTACTTC	CASSPLTGGGEQYF
13	once	TRBD2	TRBJ2-7	TRBV5-1	TGCGCCAGCAGCTTGGGACTAGCTCTCGAGCAGTACTTC	CASSLGLALEQYF
15	few	TRBD2	TRBJ2-1	TRBV7-2	TGTGCCAGCACCCTAGCGGGTCTTAACTACAATGAGCAGTTCTTC	CASTLAGLNYNEQFF
16	many	TRBD2	TRBJ2-1	TRBV6-6	TGTGCCACCAGACTAGCGGGAGGGCTCTCCTACAATGAGCAGTTCTTC	CATRLAGGLSYNEQFF
15	-	-	TRBJ2-5	TRBV7-2	TGTGCCAGCAGCTTAGGACGGATTACTGGGGAGACCCAGTACTTC	CASSLGRITGETQYF
15	-	TRBD1	TRBJ2-1	TRBV4-1	TGCGCCAGCAGTCACGGCAGGGGGTTTTACAATGAGCAGTTCTTC	CASSHGRGFYNEQFF
15	many	-	TRBJ2-7	TRBV6-5	TGTGCCAGCAGTTACTCCTTTCAGGGGCCCTACGAGCAGTACTTC	CASSYSFQGPYEQYF
11	-	-	TRBJ1-2	TRBV29-1	TGCAGCGTTGAAGTGCGAGGGGTGTACACCTTC	CSVEVRGVYTF
16	-	TRBD1	TRBJ2-7	TRBV5-1	TGCGCCAGCAGCGTTATGGGACAGGGGAACTCATACGAGCAGTACTTC	CASSVMGQGNSYEQYF
17	-	TRBD2	TRBJ2-1	TRBV9	TGTGCCAGCAGCGTCCGGGACTACCCAACACGGTACAATGAGCAGTTCTTC	CASSVRDYPTRYNEQFF
14	many	TRBD2	TRBJ2-5	TRBV20-1	TGCAGTGCCCGACTAGCGGGATACCAAGAGACCCAGTACTTC	CSARLAGYQETQYF
17	-	TRBD1	TRBJ2-5	TRBV24-1	TGTGCCACCAGTGATGGACAGGGGGCCCGTAGACAAGAGACCCAGTACTTC	CATSDGQGARRQETQYF
13	few	-	TRBJ2-7	TRBV12-3/TRBV12-4	TGTGCCAGTTACCGGGACGGGGCCTACGAGCAGTACTTC	CASYRDGAYEQYF
20	-	-	TRBJ2-3	TRBV3-1	TGTGCCAGCAGCCAAGATGACCTACTTGGCGGGGACCCTAGCACAGATACGCAGTATTTT	CASSQDDLLGGDPSTDTQYF
15	-	-	TRBJ1-6	TRBV7-8	TGTGCCAGCAGCTCCTACAGGGCTGGGGATTCACCCCTCCACTTT	CASSSYRAGDSPLHF
16	-	TRBD2	TRBJ2-3	TRBV5-6	TGTGCCAGCAGCTGGACGGGAAGCGGGAGGACGGATACGCAGTATTTT	CASSWTGSGRTDTQYF
14	-	-	TRBJ1-5	TRBV6-6	TGTGCCAGCAGTTTGCAGATTAGCAATCAGCCCCAGCATTTT	CASSLQISNQPQHF
12	once	TRBD1	TRBJ1-2	TRBV30	TGTGCCTGGTCCGGGACAGGATATGGCTACACCTTC	CAWSGTGYGYTF
14	few	-	TRBJ1-1	TRBV12-3/TRBV12-4	TGTGCCAGCAGTTTCCCCCCTTCGAACACTGAAGCTTTCTTT	CASSFPPSNTEAFF
18	few	TRBD2	TRBJ2-1	TRBV6-5	TGTGCCAGCAGTTATAGGACTAGCGGGAGGCGCTCCTACAATGAGCAGTTCTTC	CASSYRTSGRRSYNEQFF
17	-	TRBD2	TRBJ2-4	TRBV20-1	TGCAGTGCCCCGCTGGGGTCTAGCGGGAGCACCAAAAACATTCAGTACTTC	CSAPLGSSGSTKNIQYF
13	-	-	TRBJ1-1	TRBV6-1	TGTGCCAGCAGTGAACATAGGGGGGCTGAAGCTTTCTTT	CASSEHRGAEAFF
17	many	TRBD1	TRBJ1-1	TRBV6-5	TGTGCCAGCACGGGGGAAAGGGGACAGGGGGGGAACACTGAAGCTTTCTTT	CASTGERGQGGNTEAFF
15	-	TRBD2	TRBJ2-7	TRBV12-3/TRBV12-4	TGTGCCAGCAGGTCACTAGCGGGGGCCTACAATGAGCAGTACTTC	CASRSLAGAYNEQYF
16	few	-	TRBJ2-7	TRBV5-1	TGCGCCAGCAGCTTGGCCGAAAGGCAGCCCTCCTACGAGCAGTACTTC	CASSLAERQPSYEQYF
13	many	-	TRBJ2-7	TRBV6-6	TGTGCCAGCAGTGACATGTTCTCGTACGAGCAGTACTTC	CASSDMFSYEQYF
15	-	-	TRBJ2-7	TRBV6-5	TGTGCCAGCAGTTACTCCCCACACTGCTCCTACGAGCAGTACTTC	CASSYSPHCSYEQYF
17	-	-	TRBJ2-7	TRBV7-9	TGTGCCAGCAGCTTAGTGGCACGTGGGGTCTCCTACAATGAGCAGTACTTC	CASSLVARGVSYNEQYF
16	many	-	TRBJ2-1	TRBV6-6	TGTGCCAGCAGTTACATCCTCGGAAAATCCTACAATGAGCAGTTCTTC	CASSYILGKSYNEQFF
15	-	-	TRBJ2-7	TRBV5-1	TGCGCCAGCAGCTTGGATGGGGGAAGCGCCTACGAGCAGTACTTC	CASSLDGGSAYEQYF
15	many	-	TRBJ1-2	TRBV5-1	TGCGCCAGCAGCTTGGCGGAGGGCCTCAACTATGGCTACACCTTC	CASSLAEGLNYGYTF
14	-	-	TRBJ1-4	TRBV20-1	TGCAGTGCTGGGGATGGGGGCGCGGGTGAAAAACTGTTTTTT	CSAGDGGAGEKLFF
15	few	-	TRBJ2-1	TRBV7-2	TGTGCCAGCAGCTTAGCTGGACCCATAAGGCTGGAGCAGTTCTTC	CASSLAGPIRLEQFF
13	few	-	TRBJ2-1	TRBV25-1	TGTGCCAGTAGTTTGGGTGGCGAGAATGAGCAGTTCTTC	CASSLGGENEQFF
14	-	TRBD1	TRBJ2-5	TRBV30	TGTGCCTGGAGTGGGGGACAGGCCGCAAGGGCCCAGTACTTC	CAWSGGQAARAQYF
16	few	TRBD1	TRBJ2-1	TRBV5-1	TGCGCCAGCAGCTTGTCCACCACAGGGGGCTACAATGAGCAGTTCTTC	CASSLSTTGGYNEQFF
17	few	TRBD2	TRBJ2-3	TRBV20-1	TGCAGTGCCAAGGGGACTAGCGGGACTACTAGCACAGATACGCAGTATTTT	CSAKGTSGTTSTDTQYF
14	-	-	TRBJ2-7	TRBV7-6	TGTGCCAGCAGCCACGCGGGGTCTTTCTACGAGCAGTACTTC	CASSHAGSFYEQYF
15	many	-	TRBJ2-7	TRBV27	TGTGCCAGCAGTTTATCGGAGGTGGGGTCCGGCGAGCAGTACTTC	CASSLSEVGSGEQYF